These 24 T cell receptor beta chains were sequenced from one sample in a study of shared clonotypes between healthy human individuals. TCRdb's table, derived via immunoSEQ multiplex PCR, lists solely in-frame clones and lacks some. The sample has under 600,000 clones; more than 95% are singletons. Sequenced: naive CD4+ T cells sorted from blood. Subset indicated: CD45RA+ positively selected. These receptors all come from a woman in her 30s in good health.

The CDR3 protein is CASRGSSYEQYF. The CDR3 nucleotides read TGTGCCAGCAGGGGTTCGTCCTACGAGCAGTACTTC. The chain has TRBV5-4 and TRBJ2-7; D is unclear. The CDR3 length is 12 residues. Germline V gives CDR1 SGHNT, CDR2 YYREEE (reference sequence). The V gene lost 5 bases and the J gene lost 1 base, with 7 bases spanning the gap.

V and J are TRBV27 and TRBJ1-4; D perhaps matches TRBD1 (6 bases). Trimming took off 3 bases at V and 8 bases at J, with 13 bases between the two ends. Germline assignment: CDR1 MNHEY and CDR2 SMNVEV (reference sequence). The CDR3 extends over 14 amino acids. The CDR3 is CASSLSRGTEKLFF. DNA of the CDR3: TGTGCCAGCAGTTTGTCGAGGGGGACGGAAAAACTGTTTTTT.

This rearrangement joins TRBV28 to TRBJ1-5, with unresolved D. From germline, CDR1 is MDHEN and CDR2 SYDVKM. This CDR3 is 15 amino acids long. V lost 3 bases, J lost 2 bases, and 11 bases lay in between. The CDR3 DNA sequence: TGTGCCAGCAGTTTCCCCTTGGGAGGCAATCAGCCCCAGCATTTT. This translates into CASSFPLGGNQPQHF.

The chain joins TRBV7-9 to TRBJ2-7; 8 nucleotides align to TRBD2. After removal of 7 bases from V and 0 bases from J, the junction contained 5 bases not matched to a gene. The CDR3 totals 14 residues. Germline V gene sequence: CDR1 SEHNR, CDR2 FQNEAQ (reference sequence). CDR3 amino acids: CASKTSGDSYEQYF. The CDR3 region has the DNA TGTGCCAGCAAAACTAGCGGTGACTCCTACGAGCAGTACTTC.

In DNA form, the CDR3 reads TGTGCCAGCAGTTATTACAGGTTTGAAGCTTTCTTT. It translates to CASSYYRFEAFF. This chain connects TRBV28 to TRBJ1-1; maybe TRBD1 (5 bases). This CDR3 comprises 12 residues. Germline CDR1 reads MDHEN; CDR2 reads SYDVKM. V was cut by 4 bases and J by 7 bases, with 10 bases left in between.

This rearrangement joins TRBV28 to TRBJ1-2, with D hard to call. This CDR3 comprises 12 residues. Germline V gene sequence: CDR1 MDHEN, CDR2 SYDVKM. The V end was cut by 6 bases, the J end by 7 bases, with 12 bases between. CDR3 bases: TGTGCCAGCAGGCGCATAATCGGTGGCTACACCTTC. Translating it yields CASRRIIGGYTF.

The gene calls are TRBV4-1 and TRBJ2-1; 12 bases are a match to TRBD2. Per germline, CDR1 MGHRA and CDR2 YSYEKL. The CDR3 is 15 amino acids. V gave up 4 bases and J gave up 7 bases; unmatched junction bases: 5. The CDR3 DNA is TGCGCCAGCAGCCCAGGACTAGCGGGAAGAAATGAGCAGTTCTTC. Translated: CASSPGLAGRNEQFF.

About this clone: The sample holds other DNA sequences that translate to the same CDR3. The chain uses TRBV5-1 and TRBJ1-1; D call uncertain. Per the germline V gene, CDR1 is SGHRS and CDR2 is YFSETQ. The CDR3 has 13 residues. V lost 0 bases and J 2 bases, leaving 5 bases between the germline ends. DNA of the CDR3: TGCGCCAGCAGCTTGGGCACCAACACTGAAGCTTTCTTT. It codes for CASSLGTNTEAFF.

This clone was seen only once. The CDR3 coding sequence is TGCGCCAGCAGCCAAGGAATGGCAGGAGCACATATAGACTACGAGCAGTACTTC. Protein: CASSQGMAGAHIDYEQYF. The V gene is TRBV4-1, the J gene TRBJ2-5; D gene unclear. The J call is uncertain, as TRBJ2-7 better fits the DNA end. Germline V CDR1 and CDR2: MGHRA, YSYEKL. The CDR3 loop spans 18 amino acids.

In its sample, this clone was seen once. The chain has TRBV5-1 and TRBJ2-3; D is possibly TRBD1 (6 bases). The V gene lost 0 bases and the J gene lost 4 bases, with 12 bases spanning the gap. The CDR3 contains 15 residues. Germline V gene lookup returns CDR1 SGHRS and CDR2 YFSETQ. The CDR3 nucleotides read TGCGCCAGCAGCTTGGAGGTAGGGGGTGCAGATACGCAGTATTTT. As protein: CASSLEVGGADTQYF.

The CDR3 DNA sequence: TGTGCCAGCAGCCCCGTTGTGGCGTCCAACTATGGCTACACCTTC. It codes for CASSPVVASNYGYTF. The rearrangement joins TRBV7-9 to TRBJ1-2; no definite D call. V dropped 5 bases and J dropped 2 bases, with 15 bases sitting between them. Germline V CDR1 and CDR2: SEHNR, FQNEAQ (reference sequence). The CDR3 extends over 15 amino acids.

J is TRBJ2-1 and V is TRBV5-1; possibly TRBD2 for D (5 bases). V lost 0 bases to trimming and J lost 3 bases, with 10 bases between them. The CDR3 runs to 15 residues. CDR1 and CDR2 from the germline V gene are SGHRS and YFSETQ. In DNA, the CDR3 is TGCGCCAGCAGCTTGGGTGGGAGAATCTACAATGAGCAGTTCTTC. Amino acid sequence: CASSLGGRIYNEQFF.

This sequence joins TRBV27 and TRBJ2-7, with 9 bases that match TRBD1. The CDR3 runs 15 residues. Germline V gene lookup returns CDR1 MNHEY and CDR2 SMNVEV (reference sequence). V was clipped by 5 bases and J by 0 bases; unmatched bases: 5. CDR3 sequence reads: CASSTRTGDSYEQYF. Written as DNA, the CDR3 is TGTGCCAGCAGTACCCGGACAGGGGACTCCTACGAGCAGTACTTC.

This clone was observed a single time. The chain links TRBV7-2 to TRBJ2-1; 12 bases match TRBD2. V lost 5 bases, J lost 7 bases, and 9 bases stayed unmatched. This CDR3 has 16 amino acids. Germline V gene sequence: CDR1 SGHTA, CDR2 FQGNSA. The CDR3: CASSIRGLAGANEQFF. CDR3 nucleotides: TGTGCCAGCAGCATTAGGGGACTAGCGGGTGCAAATGAGCAGTTCTTC.

The genes are TRBV11-2 and TRBJ1-2, with 7 bases lining up with TRBD1. Germline loops: CDR1 SGHAT, CDR2 FQNNGV. V gave up 5 bases and J gave up 2 bases; unmatched junction bases: 14. The CDR3 runs to 17 residues. The CDR3 spells CASSPRGGRGRNYGYTF. The DNA of the CDR3 is TGTGCCAGCAGCCCACGTGGGGGGAGGGGGCGAAACTATGGCTACACCTTC.

This chain uses TRBV6-5 with TRBJ2-3, with 13 nucleotides matching TRBD2. Germline lookup yields CDR1 MNHEY and CDR2 SVGAGI. The ends lost 8 bases at V and 6 bases at J; junction bases unmatched: 8. There are 15 residues in the CDR3. In nucleotides, the CDR3 is TGTGCCAGCGGGGGACTAGCGGGATTGTCCGATACGCAGTATTTT. It encodes CASGGLAGLSDTQYF.

This chain uses TRBV2 with TRBJ1-6; 9 nucleotides agree with TRBD1. Germline-derived CDR1 and CDR2 are SNHLY and FYNNEI. The CDR3 covers 15 residues. V shed 6 bases, J shed 14 bases, and the junction held 14 bases outside the gene matches. This CDR3 is CASRETGGRVESLHF. Written as DNA, the CDR3 is TGTGCCAGCAGGGAAACAGGGGGCCGAGTTGAATCCCTCCACTTT.

V usage is TRBV7-8 and J usage is TRBJ2-2; D unresolved. Deletions cut 1 base from V and 3 bases from J, with 12 bases between. The length of the CDR3 is 16 residues. From germline, CDR1 is SGHVS and CDR2 FQNEAQ. CDR3 amino acids: CASSLEAVTDTGELFF. DNA for the CDR3: TGTGCCAGCAGCTTAGAGGCAGTGACGGACACCGGGGAGCTGTTTTTT.

The genes are TRBV29-1 and TRBJ1-4; D might be TRBD1 (5 bases). The CDR3 sequence is 14 residues long. CDR1 and CDR2 (germline): SQVTM, ANQGSEA. V dropped 4 bases and J dropped 11 bases, with 20 bases sitting between them. CDR3 in DNA: TGCAGCGTTGGTATCAGCGGGGGGGAGGAGAAACTGTTTTTT. This sequence encodes CSVGISGGEEKLFF.

The genes are TRBV4-2 and TRBJ2-1; 8 bases align to TRBD2. Per the germline V gene, CDR1 is LGHNA and CDR2 is YNFKEQ. This CDR3 region has 17 residues. V dropped 1 base and J dropped 7; count of bases not matched to a gene: 12. CDR3 nucleotides: TGTGCCAGCAGCCAAGTCCCCACTAGCGGTAAAAGAAATGAGCAGTTCTTC. Its translation is CASSQVPTSGKRNEQFF.

The rearrangement uses TRBV28 and TRBJ2-3; 10 bases line up with TRBD2. With V trimmed by 7 bases and J by 2 bases, 6 bases remained unmatched. CDR1 and CDR2 (germline): MDHEN, SYDVKM. The CDR3 runs 15 residues. CDR3 sequence reads: CASITSGMVTDTQYF. CDR3 bases: TGTGCCAGCATCACTAGCGGGATGGTCACAGATACGCAGTATTTT. Full variable domain (rest looked up from reference TRBV28 and TRBJ2-3): DVKVTQSSRYLVKRTGEKVFLECVQDMDHENMFWYRQDPGLGLRLIYFSYDVKMKEKGDIPEGYSVSREKKERFSLILESASTNQTSMYLCASITSGMVTDTQYFGPGTRLTVL.

The chain joins TRBV28 to TRBJ1-1; D is possibly TRBD1 (6 bases). The length of the CDR3 is 12 residues. Trimming pared 7 bases from V and 10 bases from J, leaving 16 bases between. Germline lookup yields CDR1 MDHEN and CDR2 SYDVKM. CDR3 amino acids: CASNGGRPTAFF. The DNA for the CDR3 is TGTGCCAGCAATGGGGGGCGTCCGACAGCTTTCTTT. The variable domain in full, with the rest retrieved from reference TRBV28 and TRBJ1-1, is DVKVTQSSRYLVKRTGEKVFLECVQDMDHENMFWYRQDPGLGLRLIYFSYDVKMKEKGDIPEGYSVSREKKERFSLILESASTNQTSMYLCASNGGRPTAFFGQGTRLTVV.

This chain joins TRBV29-1 and TRBJ2-7; 9 positions match TRBD2. With V trimmed by 6 bases and J by 4 bases, 7 bases remained unmatched. CDR3 length equals 13 residues. Germline V CDR1 and CDR2: SQVTM, ANQGSEA. Written as DNA, the CDR3 is TGCAGCGTGCAACCTAGCGGGACGTACGAGCAGTACTTC. It encodes CSVQPSGTYEQYF.

A single count supports this clone. The CDR3, as DNA: TGTGCCAGCAGCCAAGTTGCGTCGGGACTGCGGTTCAATGAGCAGTTCTTC. Its translation is CASSQVASGLRFNEQFF. This chain links TRBV14 with TRBJ2-1, with D tentatively TRBD2 (6 bases). CDR1 is SGHDN and CDR2 is FVKESK in the germline V gene. V dropped 1 base and J dropped 6 bases, with 19 bases sitting between them. This CDR3 region has 17 residues.